The 17 T cell receptor beta chains given below trace back to one sample, sequenced in a study of PD-1 blockade in classical Hodgkin lymphoma. All patients experienced relapse after autologous stem cell transplantation, and brentuximab vedotin exposure was variable. Assay: immunoSEQ multiplex PCR; the TCRdb copy retains only in-frame clones and omits some. The sample records about 27,000 clones, 78% being singletons. The sample here was peripheral blood mononuclear cells (PBMCs), taken before the second cycle of nivolumab. These receptors were obtained from a human donor with classical Hodgkin lymphoma.

This clone was seen only a few times. The gene calls are TRBV10-3 and TRBJ2-1, with TRBD1 matching 9 bases. Germline CDR1 and CDR2: ENHRY and SYGVKD. Germline trimming cut 6 bases from V and 8 bases from J; bases unmatched to any gene: 8. The CDR3 totals 14 residues. The CDR3 protein is CAISRDRDVHEQFF. CDR3 nucleotide sequence: TGTGCCATCAGCCGGGACAGGGATGTCCATGAGCAGTTCTTC.

The chain carries TRBV6-5 and TRBJ2-2; D is tentatively TRBD1 or TRBD2 (5 bases each). Trimming removed 3 bases at V and 5 bases at J, with 13 bases between. Germline CDR1 is MNHEY and CDR2 is SVGAGI. CDR3 length equals 15 residues. CDR3 in amino acids: CASSYEGQLTGELFF. For the CDR3, the DNA is TGTGCCAGCAGTTATGAGGGGCAGCTGACCGGGGAGCTGTTTTTT.

This clone qualifies as medium-sized (0.01 to 0.1%). This chain connects TRBV19 to TRBJ1-2; 7 nucleotides align to TRBD1. The V and J ends lost 6 bases and 7 bases, in that order; junction bases with no gene match: 8. The CDR3 has 13 amino acids. From germline, CDR1 is LNHDA and CDR2 SQIVND (reference sequence). CDR3 residues: CASSVQGIGGYTF. The CDR3 DNA follows: TGTGCCAGTAGCGTACAGGGGATTGGTGGCTACACCTTC.

The chain is built from TRBV2 and TRBJ1-2; D perhaps matches TRBD1 (6 bases). V shed 4 bases and J shed 5 bases, with 11 bases lying between them. The germline V gene has CDR1 SNHLY and CDR2 FYNNEI. The CDR3 covers 13 residues. The CDR3 DNA reads TGTGCCAGCAGTGGAGGGACATCTTATGGCTACACCTTC. Translating gives CASSGGTSYGYTF.

The rearrangement links TRBV7-2 to TRBJ1-2; D gene uncertain. CDR1 is SGHTA and CDR2 is FQGNSA in the germline V gene. Between the trimmed V and J ends, which lost 1 base and 0 bases, there was a span of 9 bases. The CDR3 has 15 amino acids. In DNA form, the CDR3 reads TGTGCCAGCAGCTTAGAAGGTAGCTCTAACTATGGCTACACCTTC. It specifies CASSLEGSSNYGYTF.

The rearrangement joins TRBV2 to TRBJ2-2, with a tentative D call TRBD2 (6 bases). Trimming left V 7 bases short and J 5 bases short, with 17 bases between. Per the germline V gene, CDR1 is SNHLY and CDR2 is FYNNEI. CDR3 length: 15 amino acids. The CDR3 is CASKKDYLVTGELFF. CDR3 DNA sequence: TGTGCCAGCAAAAAGGACTACCTCGTTACCGGGGAGCTGTTTTTT.

The chain employs TRBV6-4 and TRBJ1-2; tentatively, D is TRBD1 (5 bases). Germline CDR1 is MRHNA and CDR2 is SNTAGT. The CDR3 totals 14 residues. V shed 3 bases and J shed 5 bases, with 13 bases lying between them. CDR3: CASSDLQGWYGYTF. In nucleotides, the CDR3 is TGTGCCAGCAGTGATCTTCAGGGTTGGTATGGCTACACCTTC.

The rearrangement joins TRBV7-3 to TRBJ1-2; D is undetermined. V lost 5 bases and J 1 base, leaving 8 bases between the germline ends. The CDR3 totals 13 residues. The germline CDR1 and CDR2 sequences are SGHTA and FQGTGA. The CDR3 loop is CASSQGVNYGYTF. The CDR3 DNA is TGTGCCAGCAGCCAAGGAGTTAACTATGGCTACACCTTC.

This sequence joins TRBV29-1 and TRBJ2-7; possibly TRBD2 for D (5 bases). Trimming stripped 4 bases from V and 7 bases from J, with 17 bases between. Germline V gene lookup returns CDR1 SQVTM and CDR2 ANQGSEA. The CDR3 length is 13 residues. CDR3 bases: TGCAGCGTTGGACTGAATCCTACGGGGGAGCAGTACTTC. It codes for CSVGLNPTGEQYF.

This chain uses TRBV2 with TRBJ2-3; possibly TRBD2 for D (5 bases). V gave up 0 bases and J gave up 4 bases, with 23 bases separating them. CDR3 size: 19 residues. Germline lookup yields CDR1 SNHLY and CDR2 FYNNEI. CDR3 sequence reads: CASSEARGSVAEGADTQYF. The DNA of the CDR3 is TGTGCCAGCAGTGAAGCGCGAGGGTCAGTGGCTGAGGGCGCAGATACGCAGTATTTT.

The CDR3 protein is CASSTGTYNSPLHF. The CDR3 DNA is TGTGCCAGTAGTACAGGGACCTATAATTCACCCCTCCACTTT. The chain is built from TRBV19 and TRBJ1-6; tentatively, D is TRBD1 (5 bases). The V gene lost 4 bases and the J gene lost 2 bases, with 6 bases spanning the gap. Germline CDR1 LNHDA, CDR2 SQIVND (reference sequence). The CDR3 has 14 amino acids.

This clone was counted once. The V call is TRBV19, the J call TRBJ2-5, with D maybe TRBD1 (5 bases). The CDR3 length is 11 residues. The germline V gene encodes CDR1 LNHDA and CDR2 SQIVND (reference sequence). The V end lost 5 bases, the J end lost 5 bases, and 6 bases lay between the germline ends. The DNA for the CDR3 is TGTGCCAGTAGTTCAGGGGAGACCCAGTACTTC. It specifies CASSSGETQYF.

The sample holds one count of this clone. The chain combines TRBV7-3 with TRBJ2-7, with TRBD1 matching 7 bases. V lost 2 bases, J lost 4 bases, and 5 bases stayed unmatched. This CDR3 is built from 14 residues. Germline values: CDR1 SGHTA, CDR2 FQGTGA. The CDR3 loop reads CASSLVGGGYEQYF. The DNA for the CDR3 is TGTGCCAGCAGCTTAGTAGGGGGCGGGTACGAGCAGTACTTC.

This clone was detected a few times. V gene TRBV7-9 combines with J gene TRBJ1-2; 10 bases align to TRBD1. This CDR3 has 14 amino acids. Trimming took 5 bases from V and 7 from J; bases not matched to a gene: 7. The germline V gene encodes CDR1 SEHNR and CDR2 FQNEAQ (reference sequence). The CDR3 sequence is CASSPGTGDRGYTF. The CDR3 DNA sequence: TGTGCCAGCAGCCCCGGGACAGGGGATCGTGGCTACACCTTC.

The chain has TRBV7-2 and TRBJ1-1; TRBD1 is a possible D gene (5 bases). Deletions cut 5 bases from V and 1 base from J, with 8 bases between. The CDR3 runs to 13 residues. CDR1 is SGHTA and CDR2 is FQGNSA in the germline V gene. The CDR3 nucleotides are TGTGCCAGCAGCCTTCAGGGGAACACTGAAGCTTTCTTT. It is translated as CASSLQGNTEAFF.

By share of the sample, this clone is medium-sized. The rearrangement uses TRBV7-8 and TRBJ2-7; no clear D. Trimming cost V 5 bases and J 3 bases, with 5 bases left between them. CDR3 length: 11 residues. The germline CDR1 and CDR2 sequences are SGHVS and FQNEAQ. Here the CDR3 reads CASSVDYEQYF. The CDR3 DNA sequence: TGTGCCAGCAGCGTAGACTACGAGCAGTACTTC.

The chain combines TRBV10-3 with TRBJ1-5, with D hard to call. The CDR3 has 12 residues. Trimming removed 8 bases at V and 7 bases at J, with 12 bases between. Germline assignment: CDR1 ENHRY and CDR2 SYGVKD. The CDR3 here is CAIGREGQPQHF. Written as DNA, the CDR3 is TGTGCCATCGGTAGGGAGGGCCAGCCCCAGCATTTT.